This TCR beta chain was documented in a study of patients and donors after allogeneic stem cell transplantation. The CDR3 is made up of 15 amino acids. The junction had 2 bases not matched to a gene; V was cut back by 0 bases and J by 10 bases. Per the germline V gene, CDR1 is SGHDN and CDR2 is FVKESK. Each CDR3 protein gets one entry after TCRdb re-called the RT-PCR reads with MiXCR. The data show over 150,000 distinct CDR3 sequences, 40% to 45% seen once. This chain links TRBV14 with TRBJ2-1; 14 bases fit TRBD2. The sequencing input was blood, either unsorted or a sorted T cell fraction (not recorded which). This TCR was recovered from a human donor who was either an allogeneic HSCT recipient or a stem cell or donor lymphocyte infusion donor (not recorded which). It is not recorded whose cells these are; they may come from a transplant donor. CDR3 sequence: CASSQDGTSGREQFF. The CDR3 DNA is TGTGCCAGCAGCCAAGACGGGACTAGCGGGAGAGAGCAGTTCTTC.